The TCR beta chain under discussion was sequenced for a study of blood T cell repertoires in COVID-19. For the study at large: Samples of COVID-19 (acute and convalescent) were obtained from the United States, Italy and Spain.

Participants came from 20 to 25 US areas, aged about 18 to 90 years. Assignments of participants to cohorts depended upon their own reported clinical history. Clones were sequenced by immunoSEQ multiplex PCR, and TCRdb holds only the in-frame ones, with some missing. The sample lists roughly 250,000 clones; about 91% were seen once. Germline lookup yields CDR1 SGHRS and CDR2 YFSETQ. CDR3 length: 12 residues. With 0 bases removed from V and 8 bases from J, the gap between germline ends came to 8 bases. Sequencing input: PBMCs or T cells enriched from blood (not recorded which). This TCR was sampled from a human donor in a cohort exposed to, infected with or recovered from COVID-19 (not recorded which). The donor label of this sample is uncertain. The rearrangement links TRBV5-1 to TRBJ1-2; D not certain. DNA for the CDR3: TGCGCCAGCAGCTTGGTGGGGAGGGGCTACACCTTC. This codes for CASSLVGRGYTF.